This entry concerns a single TCR beta chain. No antigen is known for it. The protocol was immunoSEQ multiplex PCR, while the TCRdb copy is restricted to in-frame clones and leaves out a portion. The table has a few million clones, roughly 93% seen once. Naive CD8 isolation took CD45RO-negative cells positively selected for CCR7 and excluded terminally differentiated effector memory CD45RA+ cells. The sample comes from a study of shared clonotypes between healthy human individuals. General study results and limits: The sampled material consisted only of blood, and tissue repertoires are likely to differ.

The clonotype comes from a man between 18 and 29 years old in good health. Some clones in this sample may be carry-over from other donors' samples. The sequenced material came from naive CD8+ T cells from PBMCs.

CDR3 residues: CASRLGTSGATDTQYF. The CDR3 region has the DNA TGTGCCAGCAGGCTTGGGACTAGCGGGGCCACAGATACGCAGTATTTT. The chain uses TRBV28 and TRBJ2-3; 13 bases line up with TRBD2. The CDR3 is 16 residues long. Losses at the gene ends were 6 bases for V and 2 bases for J; bases not matched to a gene: 5. Germline V lookup: CDR1 MDHEN, CDR2 SYDVKM.